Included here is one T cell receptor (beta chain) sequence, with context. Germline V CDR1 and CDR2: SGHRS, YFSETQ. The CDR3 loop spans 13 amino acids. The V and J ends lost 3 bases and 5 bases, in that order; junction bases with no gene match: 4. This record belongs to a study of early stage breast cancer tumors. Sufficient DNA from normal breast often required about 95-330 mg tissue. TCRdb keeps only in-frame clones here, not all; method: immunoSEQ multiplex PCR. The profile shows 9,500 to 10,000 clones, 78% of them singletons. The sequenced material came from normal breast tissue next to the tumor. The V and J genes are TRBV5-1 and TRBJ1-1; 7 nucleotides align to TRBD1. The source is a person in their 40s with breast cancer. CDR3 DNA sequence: TGCGCCAGCAGCTGGCAGGGGGGGACTGAAGCTTTCTTT. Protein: CASSWQGGTEAFF.